What follows are 4 T cell receptor beta chains derived from one specimen sequenced in a study of beta chain features in type 1 diabetes. Expressed TCRB transcripts were sequenced because the entire RNA isolate underwent reverse transcription. Only in-frame clones appear in the TCRdb table, and some are missing; sequencing was by immunoSEQ multiplex PCR. This table has approximately 160,000 clones, about 8.1% appearing once. The sample taken for sequencing was central memory CD4+ T cells from blood. The origin of the receptors is a man between 18 and 35 years old in good health.

In its sample, this clone was seen a few times. The rearrangement joins TRBV5-4 to TRBJ1-6; 10 positions agree with TRBD1. The germline CDR1 and CDR2 sequences are SGHNT and YYREEE (reference sequence). This CDR3 contains 14 residues. V shed 0 bases, J shed 9 bases, and the junction held 0 bases outside the gene matches. The CDR3 protein is CASSLGDRGSPLHF. In nucleotides, the CDR3 is TGTGCCAGCAGCTTGGGGGACAGGGGTTCACCCCTCCACTTT.

This clone has just one count. This chain connects TRBV19 to TRBJ1-5; D is undetermined. Germline values: CDR1 LNHDA, CDR2 SQIVND (reference sequence). V shed 9 bases and J shed 0 bases, with 12 bases lying between them. CDR3 size: 14 residues. The CDR3 bases are TGTGCCAGCCGGTCCACTTATAGCAATCAGCCCCAGCATTTT. Amino acid sequence: CASRSTYSNQPQHF.

This clone was counted a few times. The CDR3 here is CASSFTGRSAEAFF. DNA of the CDR3: TGTGCCAGTAGTTTTACAGGGCGTAGCGCTGAAGCTTTCTTT. The chain links TRBV19 to TRBJ1-1, with D tentatively TRBD1 (6 bases). Germline V lookup: CDR1 LNHDA, CDR2 SQIVND (reference sequence). Trimming cost V 5 bases and J 6 bases, with 16 bases left between them. This CDR3 contains 14 residues.

The genes are TRBV30 and TRBJ1-6; 10 bases match TRBD1. J gave up 9 bases and V 3 bases, and 2 bases lay outside the gene matches. CDR1 GTSNPN and CDR2 SVGIG come from the germline V gene (reference sequence). The CDR3 covers 13 residues. The CDR3 DNA follows: TGTGCCTGGAGAGGGACAGGGGTTTCACCCCTCCACTTT. It is translated as CAWRGTGVSPLHF.